This section outlines one TCR beta chain sequence together with its context. Its matching antigen is unknown. Sequencing followed a ViraFEST assay step that expanded antigen-specific CD4+ T cells with viral peptide pools. Researchers isolated CD4+ T cells once approximately eleven days of culture had elapsed. Participants each got two BNT162b2 or mRNA-1273 vaccine doses. Every well housed two million PBMC, which grew in culture alongside 10 IU/ml IL-2 and approximately 10 ug/ml peptides. Here immunoSEQ multiplex PCR was the method, and the copy in TCRdb shows in-frame clones only, minus some. The repertoire holds approximately 13,000 clones, with around 72% as singletons. The entry originates in a study of vaccination effects on CD4 cells after COVID-19. Study-wide background: Post-vaccine specimens arrived a median 72 days past the second dose.

The ends were cut back, 8 bases at V and 4 bases at J, with 8 bases in the middle. The CDR3 sequence is 11 residues long. Germline lookup yields CDR1 MNHNY and CDR2 SVGAGI (reference sequence). This specimen was CD4+ T cells from PBMCs cultured with SARS-CoV-2 spike peptides, taken after COVID-19 vaccination. The clonotype originates from a human donor who received a COVID-19 vaccine. V is TRBV6-6 and J is TRBJ1-1; D unresolved. The CDR3 is CASRRGTEAFF. The CDR3 nucleotides are TGTGCCAGCCGGCGGGGCACTGAAGCTTTCTTT.